This TCR beta chain was captured by sequencing in a study of T cells in Graves' hyperthyroidism and ophthalmopathy. Whole-study context: Sampling of peripheral blood happened at initial diagnosis, prior to any treatment. Overall study findings and caveats: Within blood appeared most thyroid clonotypes that had expanded above 0.001.

This CDR3 is built from 16 residues. With V trimmed by 2 bases and J by 3 bases, 5 bases remained unmatched. Per the germline V gene, CDR1 is MNHNS and CDR2 is SASEGT. A word on this clonotype: The antigen remains unidentified.

There were TCR beta CDR3 regions amplified from RNA transcripts. The HTBI primer set served for first-round RT-PCR of the TCR CDR3. TCRdb independently ran MiXCR on the multiplex PCR reads; one entry per CDR3 protein. The repertoire consists of approximately 400,000 distinct CDR3 sequences, with approximately 14% occurring once and the leading ten covering about 14%. The sequencing input was blood. The J gene is TRBJ2-3, the V gene TRBV6-1, with 10 nucleotides matching TRBD1. This TCR was recovered from a woman between 18 and 29 years old with Graves' hyperthyroidism. CDR3 in DNA: TGTGCCAGCAGTGAAAGTGGGACAGGGGCTACAGATACGCAGTATTTT. This codes for CASSESGTGATDTQYF.